This T cell receptor beta chain emerged from a study of cytomegalovirus exposure and HLA in healthy donors. Overall study results and limits: TCR beta chains associated with HLA were, in a later analysis, more clonally expanded than equally common others.

About this clone: Its antigen is undetermined.

J gave up 3 bases and V 4 bases, and 6 bases lay outside the gene matches. CDR3 length: 15 amino acids. Germline V CDR1 and CDR2: SGHRS, YFSETQ. The PCR made use of 60 Vbeta and 13 Jbeta primers. The table came from immunoSEQ multiplex PCR; TCRdb's copy has only in-frame clones and leaves some out. This table holds tens of thousands of clones, 55% to 85% found once. The rearrangement joins TRBV5-1 to TRBJ1-3; 8 nucleotides match TRBD1. The sample taken for sequencing was PBMCs. The clonotype was recovered from a woman aged 50 to 60 in good health and CMV-seronegative. CDR3 coding DNA: TGCGCCAGCAGCGGTGGACAGGGTAGTGGAAACACCATATATTTT. Translation gives CASSGGQGSGNTIYF. The full variable domain, its missing parts supplied by reference TRBV5-1 and TRBJ1-3, is KAGVTQTPRYLIKTRGQQVTLSCSPISGHRSVSWYQQTPGQGLQFLFEYFSETQRNKGNFPGRFSGRQFSNSRSEMNVSTLELGDSALYLCASSGGQGSGNTIYFGEGSWLTVV.